The 19 T cell receptor beta chains listed next were all sequenced from one sample in a study of post-analysis software for immune sequencing data. The study, taken as a whole, reports: Among five TRBV segments more frequent in patients than controls were TRBV5-6, TRBV5-1 and TRBV20-1.

Libraries were made from TCR beta cDNA, and they carried unique molecular identifiers. TCRdb analysed the PCR reads with MiXCR anew, one entry per CDR3 protein. This sample carries hundreds of thousands of distinct CDR3 sequences, about 27% of them seen once, and the ten largest clones take under 0.7%. No antigen has been assigned to these receptors. The material sequenced was blood. These receptors all come from a girl aged 5 to 17 with multiple sclerosis.

This rearrangement joins TRBV4-1 to TRBJ2-3, with D unclear. Trimming removed 3 bases at V and 0 bases at J, with 7 bases between. This CDR3 contains 14 residues. CDR1 is MGHRA, CDR2 YSYEKL, per germline. In DNA form, the CDR3 reads TGCGCCAGCAGCCACCTTACTAGCACAGATACGCAGTATTTT. Translation gives CASSHLTSTDTQYF.

The chain links TRBV4-3 to TRBJ2-3, with D hard to call. The length of the CDR3 is 15 residues. Germline V gene data show CDR1 as LGHNA and CDR2 as YSLEER. Trimming pared 1 base from V and 4 bases from J, leaving 12 bases between. CDR3 sequence (DNA): TGCGCCAGCAGCCAAGTCCCGGTAGCCCCAGATACGCAGTATTTT. The encoded protein is CASSQVPVAPDTQYF.

The rearrangement links TRBV12-3 or TRBV12-4 to TRBJ2-3; D may be TRBD1 (6 bases). The CDR3 sequence is 14 residues long. Trimming pared 6 bases from V and 4 bases from J, leaving 14 bases between. The CDR3 DNA is TGTGCCAGCAGAACAACCAGGGGCGCAGATACGCAGTATTTT. Its protein product is CASRTTRGADTQYF.

In this sample, this clonotype turned up a few times. The genes are TRBV4-1 and TRBJ2-5; TRBD2 might be the D (5 bases). The closer fit of TRBJ2-7 to the DNA end suggests the J call may be wrong. Germline V gene data show CDR1 as MGHRA and CDR2 as YSYEKL. The CDR3 is 14 residues long. The CDR3 region has the DNA TGCGCCAGCAGCCCTCAGGACTCCGTCGACGAGCAGTACTTC. This sequence encodes CASSPQDSVDEQYF.

With respect to this clonotype: One base away lies a much larger clone, so this may be a sequencing read error. The V and J genes are TRBV29-1 and TRBJ2-3; D unresolved. Trimming took 4 bases from V and 1 from J, leaving 6 bases between them. Germline V gives CDR1 SQVTM, CDR2 ANQGSEA. This CDR3 is built from 12 residues. CDR3 amino acids: CSVGTGTDTQYF. In DNA, the CDR3 is TGCAGCGTTGGAACCGGCACAGATACGCAGTATTTT.

The chain couples TRBV20-1 to TRBJ1-5; 7 bases map to TRBD1. Germline CDR1 reads DFQATT; CDR2 reads SNEGSKA (reference sequence). There are 14 residues in the CDR3. The ends lost 5 bases at V and 9 bases at J; junction bases unmatched: 13. The CDR3 reads CSAAPQGGMRPQHF. The CDR3 DNA sequence: TGCAGTGCTGCCCCCCAGGGGGGGATGAGGCCCCAGCATTTT.

V and J are TRBV7-2 and TRBJ2-1; maybe TRBD2 (6 bases). Deletions cut 3 bases from V and 5 bases from J, with 17 bases between. Germline CDR1 is SGHTA and CDR2 is FQGNSA. The CDR3 is 16 amino acids. CDR3 loop: CASSFTSPGSHNEQFF. The CDR3 DNA follows: TGTGCCAGCAGCTTCACCTCCCCCGGGAGCCACAATGAGCAGTTCTTC.

This clonotype was observed a handful of times. J is TRBJ1-1 and V is TRBV6-6; D uncertain. Germline V gene lookup returns CDR1 MNHNY and CDR2 SVGAGI (reference sequence). The germline V and J ends were trimmed by 8 bases and 4 bases, with 14 bases remaining between them. The length of the CDR3 is 13 residues. Here the CDR3 DNA reads TGTGCCAGCGGTTGGACCCTGGGCACTGAAGCTTTCTTT. Its translation is CASGWTLGTEAFF.

V usage is TRBV21-1 and J usage is TRBJ2-1; TRBD2 is the table's D call and was not checked against the DNA. TRBV21-1 is flagged as a pseudogene. The CDR3 runs 23 residues. The CDR3: CASSKVQGRGTSGRSPYYNEQFF. The CDR3 DNA sequence: TGTGCCAGCAGCAAAGTACAGGGGAGAGGGACTAGCGGGAGGTCCCCGTACTACAATGAGCAGTTCTTC.

For this clonotype: Since a much larger clone is just one base distant, this may be a read error. The J gene is TRBJ2-5, the V gene TRBV4-2, with 8 bases lining up with TRBD1. The germline V gene has CDR1 LGHNA and CDR2 YNFKEQ. J was trimmed by 5 bases and V by 4 bases; bases with no gene match: 9. The CDR3 is 15 residues long. CDR3 sequence: CASSRGDRGEETQYF. The DNA of the CDR3 is TGTGCCAGCAGCCGAGGAGACAGGGGTGAGGAGACCCAGTACTTC.

The CDR3 region has the DNA TGTGCCAGCAGCCAAGGGGGGACAGGGAGTGAGCAGTACTTC. It yields the protein CASSQGGTGSEQYF. The V gene is TRBV14, the J gene TRBJ2-7, with 9 positions matching TRBD1. CDR3 length: 14 residues. Germline V gene data show CDR1 as SGHDN and CDR2 as FVKESK. V lost 1 base, J lost 7 bases, and 5 bases stayed unmatched.

This clonotype was found a few times. J is TRBJ2-3 and V is TRBV20-1; 8 nucleotides agree with TRBD1. The CDR3 has 13 residues. Trimming removed 6 bases from V and 6 bases from J; junction bases left unmatched: 8. From germline, CDR1 is DFQATT and CDR2 SNEGSKA (reference sequence). The DNA of the CDR3 is TGCAGTGCCCGGACAGGGCGTACGGATACGCAGTATTTT. Amino acid sequence: CSARTGRTDTQYF.

This chain links TRBV28 with TRBJ1-5; D is uncertain. The CDR3 is 11 amino acids. The V end lost 5 bases, the J end lost 7 bases, and 6 bases lay between the germline ends. The germline V gene encodes CDR1 MDHEN and CDR2 SYDVKM. CDR3: CASSTTQPQHF. The CDR3 DNA sequence: TGTGCCAGCAGTACGACGCAGCCCCAGCATTTT.

The chain recombines TRBV9 with TRBJ2-1; D not resolved. The V gene lost 0 bases and the J gene lost 8 bases, with 6 bases spanning the gap. This CDR3 is built from 12 residues. Germline lookup yields CDR1 SGDLS and CDR2 YYNGEE. The CDR3 sequence is CASSVAEDEQFF. The CDR3 region has the DNA TGTGCCAGCAGCGTAGCCGAGGATGAGCAGTTCTTC.

This clonotype was picked up a small number of times. The chain has TRBV6-6 and TRBJ2-1, with 10 bases fitting TRBD2. Germline assignment: CDR1 MNHNY and CDR2 SVGAGI (reference sequence). This CDR3 has 16 amino acids. After removal of 6 bases from V and 5 bases from J, the junction contained 10 bases not matched to a gene. The CDR3 spells CASSGILAGDDNEQFF. The CDR3 nucleotides read TGTGCCAGCAGCGGAATCCTAGCGGGGGATGACAATGAGCAGTTCTTC.

In this sample, this clonotype turned up a few times. The chain has TRBV7-2 and TRBJ1-2; D is possibly TRBD1 (6 bases). This CDR3 is built from 15 residues. V was trimmed by 3 bases and J by 4 bases, leaving 15 bases between them. Looked up from germline, CDR1 is SGHTA and CDR2 is FQGNSA. The CDR3: CASSFRSGGPYGYTF. The CDR3 bases are TGTGCCAGCAGCTTCCGGTCGGGGGGCCCCTATGGCTACACCTTC. Combining the CDR3 with reference TRBV7-2 and TRBJ1-2 gives the whole variable domain GAGVSQSPSNKVTEKGKDVELRCDPISGHTALYWYRQSLGQGLEFLIYFQGNSAPDKSGLPSDRFSAERTGGSVSTLTIQRTQQEDSAVYLCASSFRSGGPYGYTFGSGTRLTVV.

The rearrangement uses TRBV10-3 and TRBJ2-1; possible D gene TRBD2, 6 bases. Germline CDR1 and CDR2: ENHRY and SYGVKD. The CDR3 is 14 amino acids. Trimming removed 0 bases from V and 8 bases from J, with 11 bases in between. Here the CDR3 DNA reads TGTGCCATCAGTGAGTCGGAGGGTTGGGATGAGCAGTTCTTC. This codes for CAISESEGWDEQFF.

The chain is built from TRBV20-1 and TRBJ2-3; D is possibly TRBD2 (5 bases). The germline V and J ends were trimmed by 3 bases and 3 bases, with 7 bases remaining between them. Looked up from germline, CDR1 is DFQATT and CDR2 is SNEGSKA (reference sequence). The CDR3 length is 12 residues. The DNA of the CDR3 is TGCAGTGCTAGCGAGGGAACAGATACGCAGTATTTT. Protein: CSASEGTDTQYF.

The V and J genes are TRBV5-6 and TRBJ1-2; 8 bases are shared with TRBD1. The CDR3 is 15 residues long. Trimming at V came to 4 bases and at J to 4 bases, leaving 9 bases not matched to a gene. The V gene's germline CDR1 is SGHDT and CDR2 YYEEEE. This CDR3 is CASSMERTGPYGYTF. The CDR3 region has the DNA TGTGCCAGCAGCATGGAGAGGACAGGGCCCTATGGCTACACCTTC.